Detailed here is one TCR beta chain. This clone's antigen is unknown. No clone much larger than this one lies a single base away; base qualities are absent. The CDR3 spans 15 residues, from the cysteine through the phenylalanine. Just the 45-base CDR3 DNA is kept, in frame starting at base 1. Ends trimmed: V by 1 base, J by 6 bases; bases unmatched to a gene: 4. CDR1 and CDR2 are drawn from the germline V gene (reference sequence): LNHNV, YYDKDF. TCRbeta CDR3 regions were amplified from genomic DNA by means of the immunoSEQ Assay, a bias-controlled multiplex PCR. The published analysis was carried out like this. Nucleated cell counts per sample were estimated from amplification of reference gene primers within the assay. To quantify the absolute abundance of each unique TCRbeta CDR3 rearrangement, sequence reads were collapsed and filtered. For each sample, productive Simpson clonality was calculated by taking the square root of Simpson's diversity index across productive rearrangements. The table comes from immuneACCESS by way of TCRdb, which keeps in-frame sequences with V and J called. Part of the clones is missing from these tables; in studies checked, under half for an unresolved V gene and the rest for unknown reasons. V, J and clone size reflect that table, while D and trimming were determined from the DNA. For this sample the table gives more than 40,000 clones, of which 70% to 90% were detected only once. 3% to 3.5% of the sample comes from the top ten.

This record comes from a study of blood T cell repertoires in COVID-19 (dated by TCRdb to about 2020). About the study as a whole: Collaborator samples came from the United States, Italy and Spain and covered acute and convalescent phases of COVID-19. The material from the prospective study consisted of cDNA or gDNA derived from T cells, B-cell-depleted T cells, or PBMCs. Subjects who had been exposed to COVID-19, were actively infected with it, or had recovered from it provided the deeply sampled blood TCRbeta repertoires that made up the dataset. The repertoires were released in a freely available public database intended as a resource for research on the immune response to SARS-CoV-2. Samples came from the ongoing ImmuneRACE study (first 160 participants) plus 1,254 subjects from 6 global collaborators. Nearly every sample came with metadata listing a de-identified subject ID, COVID-19 status, age in years and sex. Where available, HLA class I and class II types were taken from metadata supplied by the sample provider and were not determined by assay-based typing.

Study-wide conclusions, independent of this receptor: Clinical and demographic metadata were provided uncurated, with the amount varying by source and participant.

Collaborating institutions collected whole blood in K2EDTA tubes following their own protocols. Collaborator samples were shipped for TCRbeta analysis as frozen whole blood, isolated PBMCs, or DNA extracted from either sample type. Material: peripheral blood. This clonotype was obtained from a man aged 50-60 years with active COVID-19. The V gene is TRBV15 and the J gene is TRBJ2-2; 8 nucleotides in the junction match TRBD1. Read as DNA, the sequence is TGTGCCACCAGCAGAGGGACAGGGACATCCGGGGAGCTGTTTTTT. Its coded protein is CATSRGTGTSGELFF. The full variable domain, completed from the reference TRBV15 and TRBJ2-2 proteins outside the CDR3, reads DAMVIQNPRYQVTQFGKPVTLSCSQTLNHNVMYWYQQKSSQAPKLLFHYYDKDFNNEADTPDNFQSRRPNTSFCFLDIRSPGLGDTAMYLCATSRGTGTSGELFFGEGSRLTVL.